The 22 T cell receptor beta chains below come from one sample, sequenced in a study of T cell responses to AZD1222 COVID-19 vaccine. Using immunoSEQ multiplex PCR, the repertoire was profiled, and TCRdb retains in-frame clones only, with some absent. The repertoire holds 200,000 to 250,000 clones, with about 93% as singletons. Sample: peripheral blood, taken on day 0 of MenACWY control vaccination. The receptors derive from an adult in good health.

The CDR3 spells CATSRVPNEKLFF. For the CDR3, the DNA is TGTGCCACCAGCAGAGTCCCCAATGAAAAACTGTTTTTT. The chain couples TRBV15 to TRBJ1-4, with D hard to call. This CDR3 region has 13 residues. CDR1 and CDR2 from the germline V gene are LNHNV and YYDKDF (reference sequence). V lost 1 base and J 5 bases, leaving 5 bases between the germline ends. The complete variable domain, with remaining parts taken from reference TRBV15 and TRBJ1-4, reads DAMVIQNPRYQVTQFGKPVTLSCSQTLNHNVMYWYQQKSSQAPKLLFHYYDKDFNNEADTPDNFQSRRPNTSFCFLDIRSPGLGDTAMYLCATSRVPNEKLFFGSGTQLSVL.

The genes are TRBV2 and TRBJ1-1; no definite D call. This CDR3 region has 11 residues. V lost 7 bases, J lost 5 bases, and 8 bases lay in between. Germline CDR1 reads SNHLY; CDR2 reads FYNNEI. CDR3 sequence: CASIMGTEAFF. For the CDR3, the DNA is TGTGCCAGCATTATGGGGACTGAAGCTTTCTTT.

The J gene is TRBJ1-5, the V gene TRBV2, with no clear D. The CDR3 consists of 14 residues. V lost 7 bases and J lost 1, with 11 bases in between. CDR1 is SNHLY and CDR2 is FYNNEI in the germline V gene. CDR3 protein: CASKTGVSNQPQHF. For the CDR3, the DNA is TGTGCCAGCAAGACTGGGGTAAGCAATCAGCCCCAGCATTTT.

V is TRBV11-2 and J is TRBJ1-4; D is unresolved. Trimming removed 1 base at V and 7 bases at J, with 10 bases between. This CDR3 comprises 14 residues. The germline V gene has CDR1 SGHAT and CDR2 FQNNGV. In DNA, the CDR3 is TGTGCCAGCAGCTTAGTCAGAGGGAGTGAAAAACTGTTTTTT. Translated: CASSLVRGSEKLFF.

V usage is TRBV18 and J usage is TRBJ1-1, with TRBD1 as a possible D gene (6 bases). The length of the CDR3 is 16 residues. Germline values: CDR1 KGHSH, CDR2 LQKENI. Trimming cost V 3 bases and J 8 bases, with 22 bases left between them. CDR3 in DNA: TGTGCCAGCTCACCCTCGACAGGTGGAGGGGTGAGGGAAGCTTTCTTT. Protein: CASSPSTGGGVREAFF.

The V call is TRBV9, the J call TRBJ2-2; D may be TRBD1 (6 bases). V dropped 0 bases and J dropped 6 bases, with 18 bases sitting between them. Germline assignment: CDR1 SGDLS and CDR2 YYNGEE. The CDR3 consists of 17 residues. CDR3: CASSVALWGHMAGELFF. The CDR3 nucleotides read TGTGCCAGCAGCGTAGCTCTTTGGGGGCATATGGCCGGGGAGCTGTTTTTT.

The CDR3 coding sequence is TGTGCCAGCAGCCAGGTGCGGGGAGCAAACAATGAGCAGTTCTTC. It translates to CASSQVRGANNEQFF. This rearrangement joins TRBV3-1 (or the pseudogene TRBV3-2) to TRBJ2-1; perhaps TRBD2 as D (6 bases). The germline V and J ends were trimmed by 3 bases and 5 bases, with 14 bases remaining between them. Germline values: CDR1 LGHDT, CDR2 YNNKEL (reference sequence). This CDR3 has 15 amino acids.

This clone appeared a single time. The chain couples TRBV7-2 to TRBJ2-6, with TRBD2 as a possible D gene (6 bases). The CDR3 extends over 19 amino acids. Germline CDR1 and CDR2: SGHTA and FQGNSA. Trimming removed 2 bases from V and 0 bases from J, with 17 bases in between. The CDR3 protein is CASSLRSRGMSSGANVLTF. As DNA, the CDR3 is TGTGCCAGCAGCTTACGATCCCGGGGGATGAGCTCTGGGGCCAACGTCCTGACTTTC.

This chain links TRBV2 with TRBJ1-1, with D possibly TRBD1 on 6 matching bases. Germline assignment: CDR1 SNHLY and CDR2 FYNNEI. V shed 7 bases and J shed 4 bases, with 19 bases lying between them. There are 15 residues in the CDR3. DNA for the CDR3: TGTGCCAGCACTTCCCTGCGGGGGCAGGGCACTGAAGCTTTCTTT. Encoded protein: CASTSLRGQGTEAFF.

The rearrangement links TRBV5-6 to TRBJ1-1; D is undetermined. CDR3 length: 14 amino acids. V lost 0 bases and J 0 bases, leaving 6 bases between the germline ends. The germline V gene encodes CDR1 SGHDT and CDR2 YYEEEE. The CDR3 protein is CASSLARMNTEAFF. DNA for the CDR3: TGTGCCAGCAGCTTGGCTCGGATGAACACTGAAGCTTTCTTT.

The chain's CDR3 is CASSTDSSGNTIYF. In DNA, the CDR3 is TGTGCCAGCAGTACAGACAGCTCTGGAAACACCATATATTTT. The chain links TRBV2 to TRBJ1-3; D might be TRBD1 (5 bases). Germline V gene sequence: CDR1 SNHLY, CDR2 FYNNEI. The CDR3 is 14 amino acids. V lost 5 bases and J lost 0, with 8 bases in between.

The genes are TRBV16 and TRBJ1-2; D is unresolved. This CDR3 comprises 14 residues. The germline V gene encodes CDR1 KGHSY and CDR2 FQNENV. V shed 8 bases and J shed 4 bases, with 17 bases lying between them. This CDR3 is CASGDYGSPYGYTF. In DNA form, the CDR3 reads TGTGCCAGCGGCGATTACGGCAGCCCCTATGGCTACACCTTC.

CDR3 DNA sequence: TGCGCCAGCAGCGAGGGACCGAATCAGCCCCAGCATTTT. It translates to CASSEGPNQPQHF. This chain joins TRBV5-1 and TRBJ1-5, with TRBD1 as a possible D gene (5 bases). CDR3 length: 13 amino acids. Germline V gives CDR1 SGHRS, CDR2 YFSETQ. V gave up 4 bases and J gave up 4 bases, with 9 bases separating them.

This chain links TRBV28 with TRBJ1-2; D is ambiguous. The CDR3 sequence is 13 residues long. Germline loops: CDR1 MDHEN, CDR2 SYDVKM. V was shortened by 3 bases and J by 0 bases, with 5 bases between the two germline ends. CDR3: CASSLEPNYGYTF. Written as DNA, the CDR3 is TGTGCCAGCAGTTTGGAACCTAACTATGGCTACACCTTC.

Note on this clone: One end of the junction does not line up with germline, which may come from a read error. The rearrangement joins TRBV6-5 to TRBJ1-5; no firm D call. There are 12 residues in the CDR3. The germline gives CDR1 MNHEY, CDR2 SVGAGI. This chain's CDR3 is CASCYSNQPQHF. The DNA of the CDR3 is TGTGCCAGCTGTTATAGCAATCAGCCCCAGCATTTT.

This sequence joins TRBV5-4 and TRBJ2-1; 9 bases agree with TRBD1. Unmatched junction bases numbered 6, after V lost 5 bases and J lost 9 bases. The CDR3 extends over 13 amino acids. Germline CDR1 SGHNT, CDR2 YYREEE (reference sequence). CDR3 coding DNA: TGTGCCAGCAGACCAACAGGGGGCTTTGAGCAGTTCTTC. Protein product: CASRPTGGFEQFF.

This chain connects TRBV16 to TRBJ1-2, with D possibly TRBD1 on 6 matching bases. This CDR3 contains 13 residues. Trimming cost V 0 bases and J 5 bases, with 7 bases left between them. Per the germline V gene, CDR1 is KGHSY and CDR2 is FQNENV. In DNA, the CDR3 is TGTGCCAGCAGCCAATCGCAGGGGTATGGCTACACCTTC. It specifies CASSQSQGYGYTF.

The genes are TRBV28 and TRBJ1-4; D perhaps matches TRBD1 (6 bases). This CDR3 has 14 residues. The germline V and J ends were trimmed by 4 bases and 8 bases, with 14 bases remaining between them. Germline V gives CDR1 MDHEN, CDR2 SYDVKM. The CDR3 nucleotides read TGTGCCAGCAGTTGGGGAGGGGGACGCGAAAAACTGTTTTTT. Translating it yields CASSWGGGREKLFF.

The chain recombines TRBV19 with TRBJ1-2; D gene ambiguous. Trimming removed 4 bases at V and 0 bases at J, with 15 bases between. This CDR3 has 16 residues. From germline, CDR1 is LNHDA and CDR2 SQIVND (reference sequence). The CDR3 reads CASSRRILPANYGYTF. The DNA of the CDR3 is TGTGCCAGTAGTAGGCGCATTCTACCCGCTAACTATGGCTACACCTTC.

This clone is a singleton in its sample. This chain uses TRBV7-8 with TRBJ1-4; 10 positions agree with TRBD1. The V gene's germline CDR1 is SGHVS and CDR2 FQNEAQ. The CDR3 has 14 amino acids. V was pared by 5 bases and J by 5 bases, with 2 bases of the junction left unmatched. The CDR3 loop reads CASSPGQGNEKLFF. The CDR3 DNA is TGTGCCAGCAGCCCGGGACAGGGGAATGAAAAACTGTTTTTT.

The chain combines TRBV18 with TRBJ1-1; D is undetermined. V lost 2 bases and J 0 bases, leaving 10 bases between the germline ends. Per the germline V gene, CDR1 is KGHSH and CDR2 is LQKENI. The CDR3 runs to 15 residues. The CDR3 here is CASSPGQGMNTEAFF. CDR3 nucleotides: TGTGCCAGCTCACCAGGGCAAGGGATGAACACTGAAGCTTTCTTT.

A word on this clone: Other DNA sequences within the sample encode an identical CDR3. V usage is TRBV12-3 or TRBV12-4 and J usage is TRBJ1-6; D ambiguous. This CDR3 is built from 13 residues. The V end was cut by 1 base, the J end by 7 bases, with 5 bases between. CDR3 DNA: TGTGCCAGCAGTTTAGGAGGGAATTCACCCCTCCACTTT. Translation gives CASSLGGNSPLHF.